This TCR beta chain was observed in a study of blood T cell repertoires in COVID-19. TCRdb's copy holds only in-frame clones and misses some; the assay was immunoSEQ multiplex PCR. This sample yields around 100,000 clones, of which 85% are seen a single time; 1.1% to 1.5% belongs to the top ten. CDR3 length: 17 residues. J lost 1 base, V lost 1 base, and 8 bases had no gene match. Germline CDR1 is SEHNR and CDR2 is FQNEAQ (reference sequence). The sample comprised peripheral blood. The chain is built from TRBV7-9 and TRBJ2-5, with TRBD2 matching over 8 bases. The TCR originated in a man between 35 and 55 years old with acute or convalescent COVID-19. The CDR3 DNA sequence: TGTGCCAGCAGCTTAGGAAAAGCGGGGGCAATCCAAGAGACCCAGTACTTC. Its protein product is CASSLGKAGAIQETQYF.